These 20 T cell receptor beta chains came from one sample sequenced in a study of response to subunit inactivated influenza vaccine. TCRdb ran MiXCR on the RT-PCR reads and lists one entry per CDR3 protein. Here the sample spans about 780,000 distinct CDR3 sequences, about 18% being singletons. Specimen: PBMCs from blood, collected roughly 5 days after vaccination. These receptors all stem from a man between 45 and 60 years old who received an inactivated influenza vaccine.

The chain couples TRBV29-1 to TRBJ2-1; D is unresolved. The CDR3 is 11 amino acids. Germline V gives CDR1 SQVTM, CDR2 ANQGSEA. Deletions cut 5 bases from V and 16 bases from J, with 18 bases between. CDR3 bases: TGCAGCGTTCGGACCGGTCTTGAACCTTTCTTC. Protein: CSVRTGLEPFF.

The chain joins TRBV2 to TRBJ2-3; 7 bases fit TRBD1. V lost 4 bases, J lost 5 bases, and 9 bases stayed unmatched. CDR3 length: 15 residues. Per germline, CDR1 SNHLY and CDR2 FYNNEI. The CDR3: CASSAPDRAGDTQYF. CDR3 sequence (DNA): TGTGCCAGCAGTGCCCCTGACAGGGCGGGAGATACGCAGTATTTT.

CDR3 sequence reads: CASSQDRLAGERWYF. In DNA, the CDR3 is TGCGCCAGCAGCCAAGATCGTCTAGCGGGAGAGCGTTGGTACTTC. The chain has TRBV4-1 and TRBJ2-5, with 10 bases identical to TRBD2. Germline V CDR1 and CDR2: MGHRA, YSYEKL. V was pared by 0 bases and J by 13 bases, with 11 bases of the junction left unmatched. The CDR3 contains 15 residues.

V usage is TRBV15 and J usage is TRBJ2-3, with TRBD2 as a possible D gene (6 bases). V shed 0 bases and J shed 3 bases, with 19 bases lying between them. This CDR3 region has 18 residues. Germline-derived CDR1 and CDR2 are LNHNV and YYDKDF (reference sequence). CDR3 sequence (DNA): TGTGCCACCAGCAGAGATAGGACTGGCGGGGTAAAGACAGATACGCAGTATTTT. Translating it yields CATSRDRTGGVKTDTQYF.

This clonotype has a count of ten or more. A junction end diverges from the germline sequence, so it may reflect a read error. This sequence joins TRBV12-3 or TRBV12-4 and TRBJ2-7, with D perhaps given as TRBD1 or TRBD2 (5 bases each). The CDR3 spans 12 residues. The CDR3 sequence is CASSLEGYEQYF. The CDR3 nucleotides are TGTGCCAGCAGCTTAGAGGGGTACGAGCAGTACTTC.

The CDR3: CASNPSRDRGNQPQHF. The CDR3 DNA is TGTGCCAGCAACCCGTCCCGGGACAGGGGCAATCAGCCCCAGCATTTT. The chain is built from TRBV6-1 and TRBJ1-5; TRBD1 aligns across 9 bases. J was trimmed by 2 bases and V by 7 bases; bases with no gene match: 9. This CDR3 has 16 residues. CDR1 is MNHNS and CDR2 is SASEGT in the germline V gene.

This chain links TRBV29-1 with TRBJ2-1, with 10 bases lining up with TRBD2. The CDR3 contains 14 residues. Germline-derived CDR1 and CDR2 are SQVTM and ANQGSEA. The J segment lost 5 bases and the V segment lost 4 bases, leaving 5 bases of the junction unmatched. Here the CDR3 DNA reads TGCAGCGTTGGGGTAGCGGGAGGTCACAATGAGCAGTTCTTC. Translation: CSVGVAGGHNEQFF.

The CDR3 DNA reads as TGTGCCAGCAGCTTGTGGGCTACAGGGACAATTTCTGAAGCTTTCTTT. As protein: CASSLWATGTISEAFF. This rearrangement joins TRBV5-6 to TRBJ1-1; D is perhaps TRBD1 (6 bases). CDR3 size: 16 residues. The germline gives CDR1 SGHDT, CDR2 YYEEEE. The germline V and J ends were trimmed by 1 base and 6 bases, with 19 bases remaining between them.

The genes are TRBV5-6 and TRBJ2-3, with 9 bases that match TRBD2. Germline V CDR1 and CDR2: SGHDT, YYEEEE. CDR3 length: 18 amino acids. V shed 0 bases and J 0 bases; nucleotides not matched to a gene: 8. Here the CDR3 reads CASSLDQLLAGSTDTQYF. Written as DNA, the CDR3 is TGTGCCAGCAGCTTGGATCAATTGCTAGCGGGGAGCACAGATACGCAGTATTTT.

This clonotype came up a few times. The DNA for the CDR3 is TGTGCCAGCACCACGGGACAGGCGGCCCAGTACTTC. Translating gives CASTTGQAAQYF. This chain connects TRBV11-2 to TRBJ2-5; 8 nucleotides align to TRBD1. The V gene end was trimmed by 7 bases and the J gene end by 9 bases; junction bases not matched to a gene: 7. The CDR3 covers 12 residues. Germline V lookup: CDR1 SGHAT, CDR2 FQNNGV.

A few counts support this clonotype. The chain is built from TRBV20-1 and TRBJ2-1; 11 positions agree with TRBD2. Unmatched junction bases numbered 9, after V lost 6 bases and J lost 8 bases. Germline CDR1 and CDR2: DFQATT and SNEGSKA (reference sequence). CDR3 length: 14 residues. CDR3 nucleotide sequence: TGCAGTGCCGTACTAGCGGGAGAGCTCTATGAGCAGTTCTTC. It is translated as CSAVLAGELYEQFF.

The sample holds a few counts of this clonotype. The chain is built from TRBV4-1 and TRBJ2-5; TRBD2 agrees at 10 bases. Germline CDR1 is MGHRA and CDR2 is YSYEKL. CDR3 length: 17 residues. V lost 0 bases, J lost 1 base, and 5 bases stayed unmatched. As DNA, the CDR3 is TGCGCCAGCAGCCAAGAAGAACTAGCGGGGATCCAAGAGACCCAGTACTTC. This encodes CASSQEELAGIQETQYF.

This clonotype was detected only a few times. CDR3 loop: CASSFGVRVPRTEAFF. The DNA for the CDR3 is TGTGCCAGCAGTTTCGGAGTAAGGGTGCCGCGGACTGAAGCTTTCTTT. V and J are TRBV6-5 and TRBJ1-1; no clear D. There are 16 residues in the CDR3. With 4 bases removed from V and 5 bases from J, the gap between germline ends came to 20 bases. CDR1 MNHEY and CDR2 SVGAGI come from the germline V gene.

This clonotype was seen many times. The chain joins TRBV29-1 to TRBJ2-1; D call uncertain. The CDR3 covers 12 residues. V lost 0 bases, J lost 7 bases, and 7 bases lay in between. Germline CDR1 reads SQVTM; CDR2 reads ANQGSEA. CDR3: CSVEDAGNEQFF. The CDR3 nucleotides are TGCAGCGTTGAAGACGCTGGTAATGAGCAGTTCTTC.

The sample holds a few counts of this clonotype. The chain couples TRBV6-2 or TRBV6-3 to TRBJ2-3; 7 bases map to TRBD1. Germline assignment: CDR1 MNHEY and CDR2 SVGEGT. The junction had 8 bases not matched to a gene; V was cut back by 8 bases and J by 3 bases. There are 14 residues in the CDR3. The CDR3 protein is CASRTGWGTDTQYF. Here the CDR3 DNA reads TGTGCCAGCCGGACAGGTTGGGGTACAGATACGCAGTATTTT.

This clonotype was seen a few times. The V and J genes are TRBV9 and TRBJ2-1; 7 bases are a match to TRBD2. The CDR3 loop spans 16 amino acids. Germline V gene lookup returns CDR1 SGDLS and CDR2 YYNGEE. V trimming: 3 bases; J trimming: 0 bases; junction bases outside the gene matches: 6. The CDR3 reads CASSARGDPSYNEQFF. The CDR3 coding sequence is TGTGCCAGCAGCGCTCGGGGGGACCCCTCCTACAATGAGCAGTTCTTC.

The gene calls are TRBV6-2 or TRBV6-3 and TRBJ2-7; D may be TRBD1 (6 bases). CDR1 is MNHEY, CDR2 SVGEGT, per germline. This CDR3 contains 15 residues. Trimming pared 7 bases from V and 0 bases from J, leaving 16 bases between. The DNA of the CDR3 is TGTGCCAGCACTCCCAGACAGGTGGCCTCCTACGAGCAGTACTTC. Translation: CASTPRQVASYEQYF.

This clonotype was seen more than once but under ten times. The chain joins TRBV5-6 to TRBJ1-4; the D is unclear. The CDR3 contains 16 residues. CDR1 SGHDT and CDR2 YYEEEE come from the germline V gene. Trimming pared 3 bases from V and 0 bases from J, leaving 12 bases between. This CDR3 reads CASSSRPQTTNEKLFF. In DNA form, the CDR3 reads TGTGCCAGCAGCTCCCGGCCCCAAACAACTAATGAAAAACTGTTTTTT.

This clonotype was picked up many times. The chain carries TRBV7-2 and TRBJ2-3; 8 bases agree with TRBD2. The CDR3 has 16 residues. V shed 2 bases, J shed 0 bases, and the junction held 4 bases outside the gene matches. The V gene's germline CDR1 is SGHTA and CDR2 FQGNSA. The CDR3 spells CASSLYPSGSTDTQYF. The CDR3 DNA reads TGTGCCAGCAGCTTATACCCTAGCGGGAGCACAGATACGCAGTATTTT.

J is TRBJ1-4 and V is TRBV6-5, with a tentative D call TRBD1 (6 bases). CDR1 and CDR2 (germline): MNHEY, SVGAGI. This CDR3 is 16 amino acids long. V gave up 2 bases and J gave up 4 bases, with 14 bases separating them. This chain's CDR3 is CASSYRRGLGNEKLFF. For the CDR3, the DNA is TGTGCCAGCAGTTACCGGCGGGGGCTGGGTAATGAAAAACTGTTTTTT.